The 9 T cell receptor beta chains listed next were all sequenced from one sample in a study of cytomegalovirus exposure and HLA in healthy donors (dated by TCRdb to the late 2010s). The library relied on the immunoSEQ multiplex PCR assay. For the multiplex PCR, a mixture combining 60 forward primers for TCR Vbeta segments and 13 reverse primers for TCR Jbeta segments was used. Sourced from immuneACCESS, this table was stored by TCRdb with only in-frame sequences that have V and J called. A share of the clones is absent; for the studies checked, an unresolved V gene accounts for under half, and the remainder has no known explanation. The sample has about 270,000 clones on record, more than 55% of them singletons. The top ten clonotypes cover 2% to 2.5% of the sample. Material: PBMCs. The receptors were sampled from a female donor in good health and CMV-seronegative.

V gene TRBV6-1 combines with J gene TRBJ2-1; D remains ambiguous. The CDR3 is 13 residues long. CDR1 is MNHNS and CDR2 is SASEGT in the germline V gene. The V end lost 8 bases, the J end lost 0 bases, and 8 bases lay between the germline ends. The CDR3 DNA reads TGTGCCAGCCGAGCGAGCTCCTACAATGAGCAGTTCTTC. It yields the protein CASRASSYNEQFF.

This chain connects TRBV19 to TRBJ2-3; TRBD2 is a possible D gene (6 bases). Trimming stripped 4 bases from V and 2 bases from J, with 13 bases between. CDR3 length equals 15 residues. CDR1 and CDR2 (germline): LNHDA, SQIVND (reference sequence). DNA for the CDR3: TGTGCCAGTAGTAGGAGGGGATCGATCACAGATACGCAGTATTTT. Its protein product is CASSRRGSITDTQYF.

CDR3 protein: CASSLEGGEHEQYF. The CDR3, as DNA: TGTGCCAGCAGCTTAGAAGGGGGAGAACATGAGCAGTACTTC. The V call is TRBV13, the J call TRBJ2-7; a weak D match, TRBD1 (6 bases). This CDR3 is 14 amino acids long. V lost 1 base, J lost 7 bases, and 14 bases lay in between. CDR1 and CDR2 (germline): PRHDT, FYEKMQ (reference sequence).

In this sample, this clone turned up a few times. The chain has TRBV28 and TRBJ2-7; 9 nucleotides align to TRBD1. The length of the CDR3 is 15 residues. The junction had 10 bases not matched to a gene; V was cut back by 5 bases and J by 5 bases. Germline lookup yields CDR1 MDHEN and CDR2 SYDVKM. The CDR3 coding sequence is TGTGCCAGCAGTCAAACCGGACAGGGGAACAACGAGCAGTACTTC. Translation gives CASSQTGQGNNEQYF.

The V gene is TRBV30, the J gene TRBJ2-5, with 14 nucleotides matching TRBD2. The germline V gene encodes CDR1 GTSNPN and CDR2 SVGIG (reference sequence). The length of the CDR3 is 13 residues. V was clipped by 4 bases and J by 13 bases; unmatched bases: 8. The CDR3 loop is CAWIGTSGSFLYF. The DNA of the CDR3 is TGTGCCTGGATTGGGACTAGCGGGAGTTTCCTGTACTTC.

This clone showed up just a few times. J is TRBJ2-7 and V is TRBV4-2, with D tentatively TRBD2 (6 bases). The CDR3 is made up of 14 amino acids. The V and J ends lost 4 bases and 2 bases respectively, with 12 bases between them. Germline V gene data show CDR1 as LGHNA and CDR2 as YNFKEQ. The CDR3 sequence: CASSREGGTYEQYF. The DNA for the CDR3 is TGTGCCAGCAGCCGAGAGGGCGGGACCTACGAGCAGTACTTC.

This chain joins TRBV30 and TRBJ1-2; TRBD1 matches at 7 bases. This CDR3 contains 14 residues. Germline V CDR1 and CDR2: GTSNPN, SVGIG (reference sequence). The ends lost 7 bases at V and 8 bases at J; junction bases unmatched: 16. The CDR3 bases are TGTGCCTCCCTAACCTCGACAGGGTCCCAGGGCTACACCTTC. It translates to CASLTSTGSQGYTF.

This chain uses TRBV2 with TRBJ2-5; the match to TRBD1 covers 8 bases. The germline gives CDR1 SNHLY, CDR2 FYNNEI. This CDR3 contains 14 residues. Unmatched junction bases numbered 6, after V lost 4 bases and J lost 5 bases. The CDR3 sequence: CASSGQGKVETQYF. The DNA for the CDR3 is TGTGCCAGCAGTGGACAGGGGAAAGTTGAGACCCAGTACTTC.

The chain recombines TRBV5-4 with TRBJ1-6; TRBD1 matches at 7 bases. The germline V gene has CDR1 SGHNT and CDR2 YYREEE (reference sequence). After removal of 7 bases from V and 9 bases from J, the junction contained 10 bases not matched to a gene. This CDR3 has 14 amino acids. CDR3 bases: TGTGCCAGCCGACAGACAGGGCTGAGTTCACCCCTCCACTTT. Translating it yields CASRQTGLSSPLHF. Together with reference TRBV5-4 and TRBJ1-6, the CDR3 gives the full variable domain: ETGVTQSPTHLIKTRGQQVTLRCSSQSGHNTVSWYQQALGQGPQFIFQYYREEENGRGNFPPRFSGLQFPNYSSELNVNALELDDSALYLCASRQTGLSSPLHFGNGTRLTVT.